The 18 T cell receptor beta chains below were found in one sample sequenced in a study of blood T cell repertoires in COVID-19 (dated by TCRdb to between 2020 and 2021). Library creation used the immunoSEQ multiplex PCR assay. The table comes from immuneACCESS by way of TCRdb, which keeps in-frame sequences with V and J called. Part of the clones is missing from these tables; in studies checked, under half for an unresolved V gene and the rest for unknown reasons. Recorded for this sample are under 40,000 clones; around 73% of them occurred a single time. The top ten hold 7% to 9% of the sample. The sequenced sample consisted of peripheral blood. Source of these receptors: a woman aged 55-70 years with acute or convalescent COVID-19.

The rearrangement joins TRBV3-1 (or the pseudogene TRBV3-2) to TRBJ1-2, with D tentatively TRBD1 (5 bases). The CDR3 sequence is 14 residues long. With 1 base removed from V and 7 bases from J, the gap between germline ends came to 13 bases. The germline CDR1 and CDR2 sequences are LGHDT and YNNKEL (reference sequence). CDR3 in DNA: TGTGCCAGCAGCCAAGCGGATTTGGGGGGTGGCTACACCTTC. Amino acids: CASSQADLGGGYTF.

The chain is built from TRBV9 and TRBJ2-3; 7 bases map to TRBD1. Per the germline V gene, CDR1 is SGDLS and CDR2 is YYNGEE. The V and J ends lost 4 bases and 4 bases, in that order; junction bases with no gene match: 6. The CDR3 is made up of 14 amino acids. CDR3 in amino acids: CASSPRQGPDTQYF. The CDR3 coding sequence is TGTGCCAGCAGCCCTAGACAGGGCCCAGATACGCAGTATTTT.

The J gene is TRBJ2-6, the V gene TRBV19; 11 nucleotides align to TRBD1. The J segment lost 3 bases and the V segment lost 5 bases, leaving 6 bases of the junction unmatched. The V gene's germline CDR1 is LNHDA and CDR2 SQIVND (reference sequence). The CDR3 covers 17 residues. The DNA for the CDR3 is TGTGCCAGTAGTGGTGGACAGGGGGCGGTTGGGGCCAACGTCCTGACTTTC. Translated, it gives CASSGGQGAVGANVLTF. The full variable domain, in which reference TRBV19 and TRBJ2-6 provide the parts outside the CDR3, is DGGITQSPKYLFRKEGQNVTLSCEQNLNHDAMYWYRQDPGQGLRLIYYSQIVNDFQKGDIAEGYSVSREKKESFPLTVTSAQKNPTAFYLCASSGGQGAVGANVLTFGAGSRLTVL.

The chain recombines TRBV10-3 with TRBJ1-1; tentatively, D is TRBD1 (5 bases). Trimming took off 11 bases at V and 8 bases at J, with 21 bases between the two ends. CDR3 length: 13 residues. Germline lookup yields CDR1 ENHRY and CDR2 SYGVKD. In nucleotides, the CDR3 is TGTGCCTCCTGGGACTCCACGGGCTCCGAAGCTTTCTTT. Protein product: CASWDSTGSEAFF.

This chain uses TRBV7-9 with TRBJ2-2; 10 bases align to TRBD1. CDR1 SEHNR and CDR2 FQNEAQ come from the germline V gene (reference sequence). V dropped 5 bases and J dropped 0; count of bases not matched to a gene: 9. The CDR3 sequence is 18 residues long. In nucleotides, the CDR3 is TGTGCCAGCAGCCGACGCGCTGGACAGGGGGCGAACACCGGGGAGCTGTTTTTT. It specifies CASSRRAGQGANTGELFF.

V and J are TRBV6-5 and TRBJ1-2, with TRBD1 matching over 7 bases. Germline V CDR1 and CDR2: MNHEY, SVGAGI. V lost 2 bases, J lost 8 bases, and 11 bases stayed unmatched. The CDR3 has 15 residues. The CDR3: CASSYLQGSLQGYTF. The CDR3 coding sequence is TGTGCCAGCAGTTACCTACAGGGGAGTCTTCAAGGCTACACCTTC.

The chain joins TRBV6-1 to TRBJ1-1, with no clear D. Trimming cost V 1 base and J 0 bases, with 6 bases left between them. The CDR3 spans 14 residues. Germline V gene lookup returns CDR1 MNHNS and CDR2 SASEGT. CDR3: CASSEGPLNTEAFF. In DNA form, the CDR3 reads TGTGCCAGCAGTGAAGGTCCCTTGAACACTGAAGCTTTCTTT.

This rearrangement joins TRBV3-1 (or the pseudogene TRBV3-2) to TRBJ1-2, with TRBD1 matching over 7 bases. The CDR3 spans 16 residues. After removal of 3 bases from V and 2 bases from J, the junction contained 9 bases not matched to a gene. The germline CDR1 and CDR2 sequences are LGHDT and YNNKEL (reference sequence). CDR3 protein: CASSQAATGTNYGYTF. The CDR3 nucleotides are TGTGCCAGCAGCCAGGCCGCGACAGGGACAAACTATGGCTACACCTTC.

Of note for this clone: The junction shows a germline mismatch at one end, possibly a read error. This rearrangement joins TRBV15 to TRBJ2-1; no clear D gene. The CDR3 is made up of 12 amino acids. Per germline, CDR1 LNHNV and CDR2 YYDKDF (reference sequence). CDR3 loop: CATSSVEVKKIF. CDR3 bases: TGTGCCACCAGCTCCGTCGAGGTGAAAAAAATCTTC.

The chain links TRBV2 to TRBJ1-1; TRBD1 matches at 10 bases. Unmatched junction bases numbered 6, after V lost 7 bases and J lost 4 bases. The CDR3 has 14 amino acids. CDR1 and CDR2 from the germline V gene are SNHLY and FYNNEI. This CDR3 is CASNGQGGTTEAFF. For the CDR3, the DNA is TGTGCCAGCAATGGACAGGGGGGGACCACTGAAGCTTTCTTT.

This sequence joins TRBV4-2 and TRBJ1-2; D uncertain. In germline, CDR1 is LGHNA, CDR2 YNFKEQ. The ends were cut back, 2 bases at V and 6 bases at J, with 19 bases in the middle. CDR3 length equals 16 residues. CDR3 amino acids: CASSQPNEREEDGYTF. As DNA, the CDR3 is TGTGCCAGCAGCCAACCAAACGAACGGGAGGAGGATGGCTACACCTTC.

The chain is built from TRBV5-4 and TRBJ1-1; D gene uncertain. Trimming cost V 0 bases and J 0 bases, with 9 bases left between them. The germline gives CDR1 SGHNT, CDR2 YYREEE (reference sequence). CDR3 length: 15 residues. DNA for the CDR3: TGTGCCAGCAGCTTGGATCAGGCCGTGAACACTGAAGCTTTCTTT. Its translation is CASSLDQAVNTEAFF.

In its sample, this clone was seen a few times. The CDR3 DNA sequence: TGTGCCACCAGCAGAGGCGGGTACGAGCAGTACTTC. Protein product: CATSRGGYEQYF. V is TRBV15 and J is TRBJ2-7; D may be TRBD2 (5 bases). Per germline, CDR1 LNHNV and CDR2 YYDKDF (reference sequence). V lost 1 base, J lost 4 bases, and 5 bases lay in between. The CDR3 is 12 amino acids.

This clone has a single count. The chain employs TRBV19 and TRBJ2-5; tentative D call: TRBD2 (5 bases). The CDR3 covers 16 residues. Per germline, CDR1 LNHDA and CDR2 SQIVND (reference sequence). Trimming cost V 4 bases and J 1 base, with 16 bases left between them. The CDR3 DNA is TGTGCCAGTAGTACCCCCTCCCGGGGTGCCCAAGAGACCCAGTACTTC. Encoded protein: CASSTPSRGAQETQYF.

The chain is built from TRBV19 and TRBJ2-5, with 8 bases matching TRBD2. The CDR3 covers 13 residues. The V and J ends lost 6 bases and 1 base, in that order; junction bases with no gene match: 1. The V gene's germline CDR1 is LNHDA and CDR2 SQIVND (reference sequence). The CDR3: CASSGGVQETQYF. The CDR3 nucleotides read TGTGCCAGTAGCGGGGGGGTCCAAGAGACCCAGTACTTC.

The chain uses TRBV24-1 and TRBJ2-7; 9 bases agree with TRBD2. Germline values: CDR1 KGHDR, CDR2 SFDVKD. Trimming took 0 bases from V and 3 from J; bases not matched to a gene: 5. CDR3 length equals 16 residues. The CDR3 loop is CATSDLRQRGDYEQYF. CDR3 DNA: TGTGCCACCAGTGATTTGCGACAGCGGGGGGACTACGAGCAGTACTTC.

This chain links TRBV10-3 with TRBJ2-5; D may be TRBD2 (5 bases). This CDR3 has 15 residues. V lost 1 base and J 5 bases, leaving 14 bases between the germline ends. Looked up from germline, CDR1 is ENHRY and CDR2 is SYGVKD. CDR3 sequence reads: CAISEFGGEVETQYF. CDR3 DNA: TGTGCCATCAGTGAGTTTGGAGGAGAAGTCGAGACCCAGTACTTC.

The rearrangement uses TRBV15 and TRBJ2-3; TRBD2 agrees at 10 bases. This CDR3 spans 15 amino acids. Germline V gene lookup returns CDR1 LNHNV and CDR2 YYDKDF (reference sequence). J lost 3 bases, V lost 5 bases, and 5 bases had no gene match. The CDR3 DNA is TGTGCCACCAGCTGGATGACTAGCGGGACAGATACGCAGTATTTT. Translating gives CATSWMTSGTDTQYF.